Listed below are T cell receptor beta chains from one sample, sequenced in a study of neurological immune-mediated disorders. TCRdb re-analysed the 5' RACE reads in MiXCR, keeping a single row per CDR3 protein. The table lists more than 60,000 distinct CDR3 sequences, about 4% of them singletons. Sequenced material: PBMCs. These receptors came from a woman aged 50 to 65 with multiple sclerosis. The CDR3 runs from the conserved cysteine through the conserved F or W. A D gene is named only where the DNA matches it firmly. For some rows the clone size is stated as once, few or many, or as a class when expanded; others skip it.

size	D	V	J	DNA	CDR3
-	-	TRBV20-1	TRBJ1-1	TGCAGTGCCTTGAACAGGAACACTGAAGCTTTCTTT	CSALNRNTEAFF
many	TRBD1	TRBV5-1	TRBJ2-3	TGCGCCAGCAGCTTGGGGGACAGTAACACAGATACGCAGTATTTT	CASSLGDSNTDTQYF
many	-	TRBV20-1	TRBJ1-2	TGCAGTGCTAGAGTCAGGGACAACGGGCCTAACTATGGCTACACCTTC	CSARVRDNGPNYGYTF
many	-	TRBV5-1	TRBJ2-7	TGCGCCAGCAGCTTGGCCAACGAAGAGCAGTACTTC	CASSLANEEQYF
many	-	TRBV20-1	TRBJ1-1	TGCAGTGCCCCATCGACAGTTAACACTGAAGCTTTCTTT	CSAPSTVNTEAFF
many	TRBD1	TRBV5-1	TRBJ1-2	TGCGCCAGCAGCTTGGGAGGGACAGACTATGGCTACACCTTC	CASSLGGTDYGYTF
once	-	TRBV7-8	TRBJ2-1	TGTGCCAGCAGCTTAATGGCCGGGGGTGAAGATGAGCAGTTCTTC	CASSLMAGGEDEQFF
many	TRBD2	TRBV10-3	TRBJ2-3	TGTGCCATCTCCCCGGGAGGGTGGACAGATACGCAGTATTTT	CAISPGGWTDTQYF
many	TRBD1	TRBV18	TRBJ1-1	TGTGCCAGCTCACCACAAGACAGGGGAGCTTTCTTT	CASSPQDRGAFF
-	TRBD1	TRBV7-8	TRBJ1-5	TGTGCCAGCAGCTTAACACGAGGGGGCAATCAGCCCCAGAATTTT	CASSLTRGGNQPQNF
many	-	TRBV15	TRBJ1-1	TGTGCCACCAGCAGAGCTCAGGCGTATACTGAAGCTTTCTTT	CATSRAQAYTEAFF
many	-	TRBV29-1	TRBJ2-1	TGCAGCGTCGGTGTGGGGGACTTCTCCTACAATGAGCAGTTCTTC	CSVGVGDFSYNEQFF
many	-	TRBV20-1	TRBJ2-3	TGCAGTGCGACCCCCCGGGGGGATACGCAGTATTTT	CSATPRGDTQYF
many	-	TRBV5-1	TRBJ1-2	TGCGCCAGCAGCTTGGAAGGGACCTATGGCTACACCTTC	CASSLEGTYGYTF
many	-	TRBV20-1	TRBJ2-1	TGCAGTGCTAGGCGAGGGTCGAGCTCCTACAATGAGCAGTTCTTC	CSARRGSSSYNEQFF
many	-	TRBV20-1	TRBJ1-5	TGCAGTGCTAGTTCAGGCAATCAGCCCCAGCATTTT	CSASSGNQPQHF
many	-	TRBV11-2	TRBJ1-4	TGTGCCAGCAGCTTCGCCGGGACGGTCTATGAAAAACTGTTTTTT	CASSFAGTVYEKLFF
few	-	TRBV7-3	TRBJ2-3	TGTGCCAGCAGCTTTGGTCCGGTGGGGGGTCCCACAGATACGCAGTATTTT	CASSFGPVGGPTDTQYF
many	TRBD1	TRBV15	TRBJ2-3	TGTGCCACCAGCAGTAACAGGGGCGCCACAGATACGCAGTATTTT	CATSSNRGATDTQYF
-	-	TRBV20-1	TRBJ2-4	TGCAGTGCCCGGCTCCTGTACGGATCCGGAAACATTCAGTACTTC	CSARLLYGSGNIQYF
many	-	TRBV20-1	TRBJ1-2	TGCAGTGCTCCTCCCGGGGGGCCTTGGGGCTACACCTTC	CSAPPGGPWGYTF
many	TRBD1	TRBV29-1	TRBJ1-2	TGCAGCGTTGAAGGAAACCGGGACAGGGTCGACTATGGCTACACCTTC	CSVEGNRDRVDYGYTF
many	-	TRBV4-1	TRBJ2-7	TGCGCCAGCAGCCAAGCAGGGACTGGGGCCTACGAGCAGTACTTC	CASSQAGTGAYEQYF
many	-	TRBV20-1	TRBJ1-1	TGCAGTGCTATGCAGGGGATGAACACTGAAGCTTTCTTT	CSAMQGMNTEAFF
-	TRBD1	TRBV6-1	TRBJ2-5	TGTGCCAGCAGTGAACTGGGACAGATGGAGACCCAGTACTTC	CASSELGQMETQYF
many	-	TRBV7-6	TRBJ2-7	TGTGCCAGCAGCTTAGAACCGGGGGTTCCCGAGCAGTACTTC	CASSLEPGVPEQYF
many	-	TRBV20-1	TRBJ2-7	TGCAGTGCCGCCCCCCTAGCCGGCTCCTACGAGCAGTACTTC	CSAAPLAGSYEQYF
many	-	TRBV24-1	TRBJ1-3	TGTGCCACCAGTGACACGGCTGGAAACACCATATATTTT	CATSDTAGNTIYF
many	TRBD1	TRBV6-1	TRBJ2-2	TGTGCCAGCTGGTATCGGACAGGGATCGGGGAGCTGTTTTTT	CASWYRTGIGELFF
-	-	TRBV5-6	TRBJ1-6	TGTGCCAGCAGCTTGGCCTCACGGGATTCACCCCTCCACTTT	CASSLASRDSPLHF
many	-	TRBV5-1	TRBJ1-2	TGCGCCAGCAGCTTGCTGTCGACTTCCCCCCATGGCTACACCTTC	CASSLLSTSPHGYTF
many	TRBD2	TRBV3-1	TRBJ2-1	TGTGCCAGCAGCCCTACCAGAGGGCTAGCGGGAGAAAATGAGCAGTTCTTC	CASSPTRGLAGENEQFF
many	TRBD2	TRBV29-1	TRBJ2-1	TGCAGCGTTGCACGACTAGCGCGAAACAATGAGCAGTTCTTC	CSVARLARNNEQFF
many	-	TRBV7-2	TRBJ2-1	TGTGCCAGCAGCTTAGGGGGTAGCTCTTCATGGACCTACAATGAGCAGTTCTTC	CASSLGGSSSWTYNEQFF
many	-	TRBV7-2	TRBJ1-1	TGTGCCAGCAGCTTAGCAGGGTACACTGAAGCTTTCTTT	CASSLAGYTEAFF